This T cell receptor (beta chain) was sequenced for a study of metastatic and nonmetastatic thyroid tumors. Whole-study context: Comparison of repertoires was carried out across blood and tumor or nodule tissue from malignant and benign thyroid patients.

The authors' processing: A papillary thyroid cancer distant-metastasis classifier was built from CDR3 differences across clinicopathological groups. TCRdb re-clonotyped the PCR reads through MiXCR. It is TCRdb's table, rather than the study itself, that gives the V and J calls and clone size. Here the sample spans about 27,000 clones, 15% to 20% being singletons. Study outcomes and limitations: In blood and tumor, TCR beta diversity was reportedly significantly higher in malignant thyroid tumors than in benign nodules.

This clone was found many times. Its antigen is still unknown. CDR1 is SGHAT and CDR2 is FQNNGV in the germline V gene. This CDR3 has 17 amino acids. The junction had 10 bases not matched to a gene; V was cut back by 5 bases and J by 0 bases. None of the patients had undergone any treatment ahead of thyroid surgery. This sequence was found in a male donor with papillary thyroid cancer or a benign thyroid nodule (not recorded which). Some clones in this sample may be carry-over from other donors' samples. Sequencing was carried out using blood. This chain connects TRBV11-2 to TRBJ2-1, with TRBD2 matching over 7 bases. The CDR3 spells CASSIQLAHSSYNEQFF. CDR3 nucleotides: TGTGCCAGCAGCATACAACTAGCGCATAGCTCCTACAATGAGCAGTTCTTC.